This record concerns one TCR beta chain sequence. There are a few counts of this clone. It has no known antigen specificity. The sample holds no much larger clone one base away, and base qualities are not on file. Between the V and J ends, shortened by 6 bases and 13 bases respectively, the junction contains 22 bases. For CDR1 and CDR2, the germline V gene lists KGHSH and LQKENI. The CDR3 starts with the cysteine, ends with the phenylalanine, and has 13 residues. CDR3 DNA only is kept here, 39 bases in frame from base 1. TCR CDR3 regions were amplified from genomic DNA by multiplex PCR using the deep immunoSEQ assay. For each cell subset, the extracted genomic DNA was distributed evenly across all wells of several immunoSEQ 96-well plates, and each plate served as one replicate. For sorted subsets, approximately 210 ng of genomic DNA, equivalent to about 30,000 T cell genomes, went into each replicate PCR. The purified libraries were quantified using a Qubit 3.0 fluorometer, sized with a Bioanalyzer 2100, and then quantified again using the KAPA Library Quantification kit. Every immunoSEQ 96-well plate was sequenced on a separate single-read 150-cycle Illumina NextSeq 550 flow cell. Concerning the study's data processing: Because the immunoSEQ output held only junctional sequences and lacked quality scores, the filtering could not match the filtering applied to full-length reads. To assign V/J genes and CDR3, sequences were annotated using PyIR, a Python wrapper for IgBLAST v1.9, with IMGT germline references. Reads were filtered out if the reads had weak V/J assignments (E-value above 1e-6), no CDR3, stop codons, out-of-frame junctions, or ambiguous translated residues. V3J clonotypes were defined by identical inferred V gene, J gene, and CDR3 amino acid sequence. To compute the percentage overlap between repertoires, the number of shared unique clonotypes was divided by the size of the smaller repertoire. Repertoire richness was assessed with RTK rarefaction, the Chao1 estimator, and Recon v2.1 estimates of unobserved clonotypes. OLGA was used to compute generation probabilities for all TCRbeta clonotypes that the gDNA method yielded from four donors. TCRdb took this table from immuneACCESS and kept in-frame rearrangements with V and J called. Such tables lack part of the clones; where checked against another copy, unresolved V genes explain under half of the gap, and the rest is unexplained. From that table come the V and J calls and clone size; the DNA was used to work out D and trimming. The sample contains some 2 million clones, about 95% of them found a single time. 1% to 1.3% of the sample lies in the top ten.

This specimen belongs to a study of shared clonotypes between healthy human individuals (dated by TCRdb to about 2020). Looking at the study overall: A couple of women and three men aged 18 to 49 years were included in the cohort. To estimate repertoire size and how much clonotypes are shared between individuals, the study performed deep sequencing of blood TCR repertoires from 4 to 6 healthy adults. Each donor's leukapheresis produced roughly between about 0.9 and 9.5 billion PBMCs. To increase sequencing depth and limit assay-specific biases, TCR repertoire library preparation and sequencing were carried out by different laboratories using diverse techniques. Per donor, three plates each were used for CD4 naive and CD4 memory, two for CD8 naive, and one for CD8 memory.

Summary of the overall study and its limitations: Pairwise subsampling indicated that sequencing depth was expected to affect the degree of clonotype sharing among donors. Clonotypes shared by all four sorted-subset donors showed higher generation probabilities than non-shared clonotypes. Approximately 5% of naive CD4, 3.5% of naive CD8, about 2.1% of memory CD4, and about 0.4% of memory CD8 clonotypes were shared across several donors. Rarefaction of sorted-subset datasets indicated incomplete sequencing despite the large sequencing depth. Naive subsets generally had larger estimated clonotype richness than memory subsets did. Because the study included only a small number of donors, the genetic and exposure-history diversity represented was limited. Sampling was limited to blood, and TCR repertoires in tissue likely differ from TCR repertoires in blood.

For the CD8 naive samples, CD45RO-negative cells were positively selected for CCR7, yielding a CD45RA+CCR7+ population from which TemRA cells were excluded. The donors were healthy, HIV-negative adults who had no recently reported acute infections or vaccinations. Only Caucasian adults living in Nashville, Tennessee, USA were represented among the donors. Blood was collected by leukapheresis, and PBMCs were isolated by Ficoll-Histopaque density gradient centrifugation and then cryopreserved in liquid nitrogen vapor phase. Analytical flow cytometry was used to check the purity and quantity of each magnetically sorted T cell population. Each sorted fraction had its genomic DNA isolated and then quantified by UV absorbance on a Nanodrop 2000c.

The origin of this receptor is a man younger than 35 in good health. The specimen sequenced was naive CD8+ T cells sorted from blood. In the paper's terms, the cell subset or site label means: CD45RA+CCR7+. The sequence links TRBV18 to TRBJ2-7; the D gene identity is not certain. The DNA reads TGTGCCAGCTCCCCGACCCGGAGCCAACATAACTACTTC. Translated, it gives CASSPTRSQHNYF.